This is a list of T cell receptor beta chains from one sample in a study of T cells in narcolepsy. Clones were sequenced by immunoSEQ multiplex PCR, and TCRdb holds only the in-frame ones, with some missing. The profile shows around 25,000 clones, roughly 80% of them singletons. The sample comprised CD45RA- memory CD4+ T cells from PBMCs. The source of these receptors is a human donor with narcolepsy. Each CDR3 is given with its conserved first and last residue. D genes are given only for firm matches. The size entry is marked missing in some rows and otherwise reads once, few, many or a size class.

abundance: NA; j_gene: TRBJ1-1; d_gene: TRBD1; v_gene: TRBV28; CDR3nt: TGTGCCAGCAGGATACAGGGGGCGGCCACTGAAGCTTTCTTT; CDR3aa: CASRIQGAATEAFF
abundance: NA; j_gene: TRBJ2-2; d_gene: NA; v_gene: TRBV27; CDR3nt: TGTGCCAGCAGTTTACGGGGGTTACGGAGACCGAACACCGGGGAGCTGTTTTTT; CDR3aa: CASSLRGLRRPNTGELFF
abundance: NA; j_gene: TRBJ1-4; d_gene: NA; v_gene: TRBV29-1; CDR3nt: TGCAGCGTTCTCGGCCAGGGGCGGGAAAAACTGTTTTTT; CDR3aa: CSVLGQGREKLFF
abundance: NA; j_gene: TRBJ2-5; d_gene: TRBD1; v_gene: TRBV5-4; CDR3nt: TGTGCCAGCAGCTTCCCGGGACAGCGAGTGGAGACCCAGTACTTC; CDR3aa: CASSFPGQRVETQYF
abundance: NA; j_gene: TRBJ2-7; d_gene: NA; v_gene: TRBV5-5; CDR3nt: TGTGCCAGCAGCCTACTACCGAACTACGAGCAGTACTTC; CDR3aa: CASSLLPNYEQYF
abundance: NA; j_gene: TRBJ1-5; d_gene: NA; v_gene: TRBV28; CDR3nt: TGTGCCAGCAGTTTAGGAGGGGGTTGGGATCAGCCCCAGCATTTT; CDR3aa: CASSLGGGWDQPQHF
abundance: NA; j_gene: TRBJ1-6; d_gene: NA; v_gene: TRBV6-1; CDR3nt: TGTGCCAGCAGTACGACAGACTCAGACTCACCCCTCCACTTT; CDR3aa: CASSTTDSDSPLHF
abundance: NA; j_gene: TRBJ2-6; d_gene: NA; v_gene: TRBV19; CDR3nt: TGTGCCAGTTCGTTCCACCAGGCCTCTGGGGCCAACGTCCTGACTTTC; CDR3aa: CASSFHQASGANVLTF
abundance: once; j_gene: TRBJ1-5; d_gene: NA; v_gene: TRBV6-1; CDR3nt: TGTGCCAGCAGTGTGTCCAGGGAGGGCAATCAGCCCCAGCATTTT; CDR3aa: CASSVSREGNQPQHF
abundance: NA; j_gene: TRBJ2-7; d_gene: NA; v_gene: TRBV25-1; CDR3nt: TGTGCCAGCAGTGAAGGCAGAGTCATCCACGAGCAGTACTTC; CDR3aa: CASSEGRVIHEQYF
abundance: NA; j_gene: TRBJ2-1; d_gene: NA; v_gene: TRBV11-1; CDR3nt: TGTGCCAGCAGCGTTGGGACTCTGATACGGAGCTCCTACAATGAGCAGTTCTTC; CDR3aa: CASSVGTLIRSSYNEQFF
abundance: NA; j_gene: TRBJ2-3; d_gene: NA; v_gene: TRBV1; CDR3nt: TGCACCAGCAGCCCTAGCGGGGGGATTAGCACAGATACGCAGTATTTT; CDR3aa: CTSSPSGGISTDTQYF
abundance: NA; j_gene: TRBJ2-1; d_gene: TRBD1; v_gene: TRBV29-1; CDR3nt: TGCAGCGCCGGGACAGGGTCGGTTGAGCAGTTCTTC; CDR3aa: CSAGTGSVEQFF
abundance: NA; j_gene: TRBJ2-7; d_gene: TRBD2; v_gene: TRBV6-6; CDR3nt: TGTGCCAGCAGTGACGTTAGCGGGAGTTCCTACGAGCAGTACTTC; CDR3aa: CASSDVSGSSYEQYF
abundance: once; j_gene: TRBJ2-7; d_gene: NA; v_gene: TRBV5-5; CDR3nt: TGTGCCAGCAGGGGAGTATTCGGCTCCTACGAGCAGTACTTC; CDR3aa: CASRGVFGSYEQYF
abundance: NA; j_gene: TRBJ2-7; d_gene: TRBD1; v_gene: TRBV6-5; CDR3nt: TGTGCCAGCAGGGACTTGGACAGGGGGCTCTACGAGCAGTACTTC; CDR3aa: CASRDLDRGLYEQYF
abundance: NA; j_gene: TRBJ1-1; d_gene: NA; v_gene: TRBV6-1; CDR3nt: TGTGCCAGCACCGAGGGGCAATCGCGCACTGAAGCTTTCTTT; CDR3aa: CASTEGQSRTEAFF
abundance: few; j_gene: TRBJ1-1; d_gene: NA; v_gene: TRBV2; CDR3nt: TGTGCCAGCAGTGAAGCGAAGATTGGAGGAATAAGCGTCTGGACCACTGAAGCTTTCTTT; CDR3aa: CASSEAKIGGISVWTTEAFF
abundance: NA; j_gene: TRBJ1-3; d_gene: NA; v_gene: TRBV10-3; CDR3nt: TGTGCCATCAGTGAGTCCGGGACTGGAAACACCATATATTTT; CDR3aa: CAISESGTGNTIYF
abundance: NA; j_gene: TRBJ2-7; d_gene: TRBD2; v_gene: TRBV11-2; CDR3nt: TGTGCCAGCAGCTTACTGGGCGGGGGGTTCAACGAGCAGTACTTC; CDR3aa: CASSLLGGGFNEQYF